These T cell receptor beta chains were read from a single sample in a study of T cell responses to AZD1222 COVID-19 vaccine. Data came from immunoSEQ multiplex PCR; TCRdb stores just in-frame clones and leaves some out. The sample contains 140,000 to 150,000 clones, around 86% of which appear only once. The starting material was peripheral blood, obtained on day 0 of MenACWY control vaccination. These receptors came from an adult in good health. Both conserved end residues are part of each CDR3. D genes are given only for firm matches. Some rows mark clone size as missing; the rest say once, few, many or name a class of expanded clone.

d_call	v_call	j_call	clone_size	cdr3_aa	cdr3_nt
NA	TRBV7-9	TRBJ2-6	NA	CASSSPSGGANSGANVLTF	TGTGCCAGCAGCTCCCCCTCCGGGGGCGCCAACTCTGGGGCCAACGTCCTGACTTTC
NA	TRBV5-5	TRBJ2-1	few	CASSPLGLWEFF	TGTGCCAGCAGCCCATTGGGGCTTTGGGAGTTCTTC
NA	TRBV6-5	TRBJ1-6	few	CASSYKGQGWSPLHF	TGTGCCAGCAGTTACAAGGGCCAGGGGTGGTCACCCCTCCACTTT
NA	TRBV5-1	TRBJ2-4	NA	CASSLAGTLRRDIQYF	TGCGCCAGCAGCTTGGCGGGGACCCTTAGGCGAGACATTCAGTACTTC
NA	TRBV3-1/TRBV3-2	TRBJ1-6	NA	CASSSGGYDSPLHF	TGTGCCAGCAGCTCGGGGGGGTACGATTCACCCCTCCACTTT
TRBD2	TRBV6-2/TRBV6-3	TRBJ2-1	NA	CASSYSLAGFYNEQFF	TGTGCCAGCAGTTACTCTCTAGCGGGGTTTTACAATGAGCAGTTCTTC
NA	TRBV9	TRBJ1-4	NA	CASSVGGRDEKLFF	TGTGCCAGCAGCGTCGGCGGGCGGGATGAAAAACTGTTTTTT
NA	TRBV10-1	TRBJ1-5	NA	CASSGNGRWNQPQHF	TGCGCCAGCAGTGGGAACGGGAGGTGGAATCAGCCCCAGCATTTT
NA	TRBV28	TRBJ2-3	NA	CASSDRGVRTDTQYF	TGTGCCAGCAGCGACCGTGGGGTCCGCACAGATACGCAGTATTTT
NA	TRBV7-9	TRBJ1-6	NA	CASSLSGVENSPLHF	TGTGCCAGCAGCTTATCCGGGGTTGAGAATTCACCCCTCCACTTT
TRBD2	TRBV10-3	TRBJ2-1	NA	CAISGQVAGLNEQFF	TGTGCCATCAGTGGGCAGGTAGCGGGGCTGAATGAGCAGTTCTTC
TRBD1	TRBV28	TRBJ1-2	NA	CASHRGHYGYTF	TGTGCCAGCCACAGGGGCCACTATGGCTACACCTTC
TRBD1	TRBV19	TRBJ1-2	few	CASSGRDRTEYVYTF	TGTGCCAGTAGTGGCAGGGACAGGACGGAGTATGTCTACACCTTC
NA	TRBV20-1	TRBJ1-3	NA	CSAMGGNTIYF	TGCAGTGCTATGGGGGGAAACACCATATATTTT
NA	TRBV9	TRBJ1-2	NA	CASSDPLQRHLFGRGYTF	TGTGCCAGCAGCGACCCCCTACAGAGACATCTCTTTGGTCGTGGCTACACCTTC
NA	TRBV29-1	TRBJ2-1	NA	CSVHREDSYNEQFF	TGCAGCGTGCACAGGGAAGACTCCTACAATGAGCAGTTCTTC
TRBD2	TRBV3-1/TRBV3-2	TRBJ2-7	once	CASSQGPLRAGGAYEQYF	TGTGCCAGCAGCCAAGGCCCGCTTCGGGCGGGGGGCGCCTACGAGCAGTACTTC
NA	TRBV12-3/TRBV12-4	TRBJ2-1	NA	CASSAGMGNEQFF	TGTGCCAGCAGTGCAGGGATGGGCAATGAGCAGTTCTTC
TRBD1	TRBV19	TRBJ1-1	NA	CASLPHLRTGDTEAFF	TGTGCCAGTCTCCCACACCTGCGGACAGGCGACACTGAAGCTTTCTTT
NA	TRBV11-3	TRBJ2-5	few	CASSLAPGETQYF	TGTGCCAGCAGCTTAGCGCCAGGAGAGACCCAGTACTTC
TRBD1	TRBV7-8	TRBJ1-6	NA	CASSPDRGHYSPLHF	TGTGCCAGCAGCCCTGACAGGGGGCACTATTCACCCCTCCACTTT
TRBD2	TRBV9	TRBJ2-1	NA	CASSVASGENEQFF	TGTGCCAGCAGCGTAGCTAGCGGGGAGAATGAGCAGTTCTTC
NA	TRBV12-3/TRBV12-4	TRBJ2-7	NA	CASSSDSYEQYF	TGTGCCAGCAGTTCGGACAGTTACGAGCAGTACTTC
TRBD1	TRBV4-1	TRBJ1-2	NA	CASSQGLFTGPGGGYTF	TGCGCCAGCAGCCAAGGTCTTTTTACAGGACCAGGGGGTGGCTACACCTTC
NA	TRBV4-1	TRBJ1-6	NA	CASSQDPGADNSPLHF	TGCGCCAGCAGCCAAGATCCAGGGGCAGATAATTCACCCCTCCACTTT
NA	TRBV9	TRBJ2-3	few	CASSVGPSTDTQYF	TGTGCCAGCAGCGTAGGCCCTAGCACAGATACGCAGTATTTT
NA	TRBV5-1	TRBJ2-2	NA	CASSLLQVTGELFF	TGCGCCAGCAGCTTGTTGCAGGTTACCGGGGAGCTGTTTTTT
NA	TRBV9	TRBJ1-2	NA	CASSVAGQSYGYTF	TGTGCCAGCAGCGTAGCTGGACAGAGCTATGGCTACACCTTC
TRBD1	TRBV13	TRBJ1-2	NA	CASSVQGLRGYTF	TGTGCCAGCAGCGTACAGGGGTTGCGGGGCTACACCTTC
NA	TRBV19	TRBJ2-5	NA	CASSSGSQETQYF	NA
NA	TRBV20-1	TRBJ2-7	NA	CSASPVGFYEQYF	TGCAGTGCTAGTCCCGTCGGATTCTACGAGCAGTACTTC
NA	TRBV3-1/TRBV3-2	TRBJ2-1	NA	CASSQGTAGTSSYNEQFF	TGTGCCAGCAGCCAAGGGACGGCAGGAACCAGCTCCTACAATGAGCAGTTCTTC
NA	TRBV18	TRBJ2-5	NA	CASSPGLKETQYF	TGTGCCAGCTCACCGGGACTTAAAGAGACCCAGTACTTC
TRBD2	TRBV2	TRBJ2-3	NA	CASTREGNTDTQYF	TGTGCCAGCACCCGGGAGGGGAACACAGATACGCAGTATTTT
TRBD2	TRBV7-8	TRBJ2-2	NA	CASSLGLAGVTGELFF	TGTGCCAGCAGCTTAGGACTAGCGGGGGTCACCGGGGAGCTGTTTTTT
NA	TRBV9	TRBJ1-3	NA	CASSAQGHSGNTIYF	TGTGCCAGCAGCGCACAGGGTCACTCTGGAAACACCATATATTTT
TRBD1	TRBV6-5	TRBJ1-1	NA	CASMTVSGQGTEAFF	TGTGCCAGCATGACGGTCTCAGGACAGGGCACTGAAGCTTTCTTT
NA	TRBV19	TRBJ2-2	NA	CASTSRADLTGELFF	TGTGCCAGTACGTCCAGGGCGGACTTAACCGGGGAGCTGTTTTTT
TRBD2	TRBV10-3	TRBJ2-5	NA	CAISESPSGEETQYF	TGTGCCATCAGTGAGTCGCCTAGCGGAGAAGAGACCCAGTACTTC
TRBD1	TRBV7-2	TRBJ2-7	NA	CASSLAGDSAYEQYF	TGTGCCAGCAGCTTAGCGGGGGACAGTGCCTACGAGCAGTACTTC
TRBD1	TRBV5-8	TRBJ1-4	NA	CASSSQGANEKLFF	TGTGCCAGCAGTTCACAGGGGGCTAATGAAAAACTGTTTTTT
TRBD1	TRBV3-1/TRBV3-2	TRBJ2-2	NA	CASSPSKGNRGPNTGELFF	TGTGCCAGCAGCCCCAGTAAAGGAAACAGGGGGCCGAACACCGGGGAGCTGTTTTTT
NA	TRBV5-1	TRBJ1-2	NA	CASSSPGQNYGYTF	TGCGCCAGCAGCTCCCCGGGCCAAAACTATGGCTACACCTTC
TRBD1	TRBV27	TRBJ2-7	NA	CATSPGTGVYEQYF	TGTGCCACCTCACCCGGGACAGGGGTGTACGAGCAGTACTTC
NA	TRBV2	TRBJ2-1	NA	CASGRDYNEQFF	TGTGCCAGCGGCCGGGACTACAATGAGCAGTTCTTC
TRBD1	TRBV12-3/TRBV12-4	TRBJ2-7	NA	CASGQGQGDEQYF	TGTGCCAGCGGACAAGGACAGGGCGACGAGCAGTACTTC
TRBD1	TRBV29-1	TRBJ2-1	few	CSVELTGGNSAYNEQFF	TGCAGCGTTGAACTGACAGGGGGCAACTCAGCCTACAATGAGCAGTTCTTC
TRBD2	TRBV27	TRBJ2-3	NA	CASSPSWTSGGRRTDTQYF	TGTGCCAGCAGTCCCTCTTGGACTAGCGGGGGGCGTCGCACAGATACGCAGTATTTT
NA	TRBV3-1/TRBV3-2	TRBJ1-2	NA	CASSRTAYGYTF	TGTGCCAGCAGTCGTACAGCATACGGCTACACCTTC
NA	TRBV5-1	TRBJ1-1	once	CASSLTGQNTEAFF	TGCGCCAGCAGCCTAACAGGGCAGAACACTGAAGCTTTCTTT
TRBD1	TRBV5-1	TRBJ1-1	NA	CASSRGTGGEAFF	TGCGCCAGCAGCCGAGGGACAGGGGGTGAAGCTTTCTTT
TRBD2	TRBV3-1/TRBV3-2	TRBJ2-1	NA	CASSPRGSGRYNEQFF	TGTGCCAGCAGCCCTCGTGGTAGCGGGAGGTACAATGAGCAGTTCTTC
NA	TRBV2	TRBJ2-1	once	CACTAGPIGGQFF	TGTGCCTGCACGGCAGGACCCATAGGCGGGCAGTTCTTC